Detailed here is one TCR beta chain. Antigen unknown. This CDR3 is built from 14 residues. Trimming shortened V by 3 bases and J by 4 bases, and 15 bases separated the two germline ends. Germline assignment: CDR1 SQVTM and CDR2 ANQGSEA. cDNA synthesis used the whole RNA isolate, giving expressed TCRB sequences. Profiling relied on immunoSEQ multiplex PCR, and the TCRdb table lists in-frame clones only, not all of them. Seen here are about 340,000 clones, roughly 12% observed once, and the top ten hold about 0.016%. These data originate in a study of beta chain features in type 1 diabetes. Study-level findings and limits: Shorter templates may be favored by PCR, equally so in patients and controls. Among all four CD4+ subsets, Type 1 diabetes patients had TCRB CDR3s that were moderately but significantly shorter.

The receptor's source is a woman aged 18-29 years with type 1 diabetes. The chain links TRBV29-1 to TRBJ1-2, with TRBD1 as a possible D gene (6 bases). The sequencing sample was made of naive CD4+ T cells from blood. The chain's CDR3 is CSVDDGTSGYGYTF. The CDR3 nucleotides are TGCAGCGTTGACGACGGGACATCAGGCTATGGCTACACCTTC. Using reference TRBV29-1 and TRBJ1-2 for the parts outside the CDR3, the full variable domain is SAVISQKPSRDICQRGTSLTIQCQVDSQVTMMFWYRQQPGQSLTLIATANQGSEATYESGFVIDKFPISRPNLTFSTLTVSNMSPEDSSIYLCSVDDGTSGYGYTFGSGTRLTVV.